This T cell receptor (beta chain) was recovered during a study of blood T cell repertoires in COVID-19. TCRdb's table, derived via immunoSEQ multiplex PCR, lists solely in-frame clones and lacks some. The table includes more than 95,000 clones, over 75% detected once. The CDR3 covers 16 residues. Germline V gene sequence: CDR1 SGHAT, CDR2 FQNNGV. The V and J ends lost 6 bases and 3 bases respectively, with 17 bases between them. The sequencing sample was made of peripheral blood. This sequence originates from a man aged 50 or older with acute or convalescent COVID-19. The chain uses TRBV11-2 and TRBJ2-2; tentatively, D is TRBD2 (7 bases). CDR3 protein: CASRWRGLGDTGELFF. CDR3 sequence (DNA): TGTGCCAGCAGGTGGCGGGGGCTTGGCGACACCGGGGAGCTGTTTTTT.